These T cell receptor beta chains were read from a single sample in a study of CD8 T cells in Susac syndrome. TCRdb recomputed calls from the immunoSEQ multiplex PCR reads with MiXCR, one row per CDR3 protein. Among some 120,000 distinct CDR3 sequences listed, about 94% were seen once. The specimen sequenced was CD4+ T cells from PBMCs. These receptor sequences come from a human donor in good health. CDR3s include the opening cysteine and the closing phenylalanine or tryptophan. The D gene is left open where the match is weak. The size field is filled for only some rows; it gives once, few, many or a size class.

D gene	V gene	J gene	clone size	CDR3 protein	CDR3 DNA
.	TRBV29-1	TRBJ1-1	.	CSVRSGSRGNTEAFF	TGCAGCGTTCGATCAGGCTCACGCGGGAACACTGAAGCTTTCTTT
.	TRBV9	TRBJ2-7	.	CASGAGPGEQYF	TGTGCCAGCGGGGCGGGCCCCGGCGAGCAGTACTTC
TRBD2	TRBV2	TRBJ2-1	.	CASSSGRVHNEQFF	TGTGCCAGCAGCAGCGGGAGGGTCCACAATGAGCAGTTCTTC
TRBD1	TRBV27	TRBJ2-6	.	CASTPGQGLSGANVLTF	TGTGCCTCAACACCGGGACAGGGTCTCTCTGGGGCCAACGTCCTGACTTTC
.	TRBV19	TRBJ2-7	.	CASSIAGRSSYEQYF	TGTGCCAGTAGTATTGCCGGGAGAAGCTCCTACGAGCAGTACTTC
TRBD2	TRBV20-1	TRBJ2-1	.	CSARAALADQFF	TGCAGTGCTAGAGCCGCTCTAGCGGATCAGTTCTTC
TRBD1	TRBV30	TRBJ1-2	.	CAWSASGGADYGYTF	TGTGCCTGGAGTGCTTCAGGGGGCGCCGACTATGGCTACACCTTC
.	TRBV3-1	TRBJ2-1	.	CASSRDGGPSYNEQFF	TGTGCCAGCAGCCGGGACGGAGGGCCTTCCTACAATGAGCAGTTCTTC
.	TRBV7-9	TRBJ1-2	.	CASGGVYGYTF	TGTGCCAGTGGGGGGGTCTACGGCTACACCTTC
.	TRBV6-5	TRBJ1-2	.	CASIPGGGDYGYTF	TGTGCCAGCATCCCCGGGGGGGGCGACTATGGCTACACCTTC
.	TRBV27	TRBJ2-7	.	CASSLYHGMGEQYF	TGTGCCAGCAGTTTATACCACGGGATGGGCGAGCAGTACTTC
TRBD2	TRBV5-4	TRBJ2-3	few	CASSLAGGTDTQYF	TGTGCCAGCAGTTTAGCGGGGGGCACAGATACGCAGTATTTT
.	TRBV6-2/TRBV6-3	TRBJ1-1	once	CASSLSGSSTTEAFF	TGTGCCAGCAGTTTATCAGGGTCAAGTACCACTGAAGCTTTCTTT
TRBD2	TRBV5-1	TRBJ2-7	.	CASSPGLAGGPPNEQYF	TGCGCCAGCAGCCCCGGACTAGCGGGAGGGCCTCCTAACGAGCAGTACTTC
TRBD1	TRBV10-3	TRBJ2-3	.	CATGTGIGGTQYF	TGTGCCACCGGGACAGGGATCGGTGGTACGCAGTATTTT
TRBD2	TRBV12-5	TRBJ2-3	.	CASGLGLAADTQYF	TGTGCTAGTGGTTTAGGCCTAGCGGCAGATACGCAGTATTTT
TRBD1	TRBV19	TRBJ1-2	.	CASTPGTGDGYTF	TGTGCCAGTACCCCCGGGACAGGGGATGGCTACACCTTC
.	TRBV12-3/TRBV12-4	TRBJ2-2	.	CASSLSGRNTGELFF	TGTGCCAGCAGTTTATCGGGCAGGAACACCGGGGAGCTGTTTTTT
TRBD2	TRBV3-1	TRBJ2-7	.	CASSQWTSGYEQYF	TGTGCCAGCAGCCAGTGGACTAGTGGTTACGAGCAGTACTTC
TRBD1	TRBV5-1	TRBJ1-2	few	CASSSQQGTDRGYTF	TGCGCCAGCAGCTCGCAACAGGGGACGGATCGTGGCTACACCTTC
TRBD2	TRBV11-2	TRBJ2-1	few	CASRGGTRNEQFF	TGTGCCAGCCGGGGGGGGACTCGCAATGAGCAGTTCTTC
TRBD1	TRBV7-2	TRBJ1-2	.	CASSRGTGGVVGGYTF	TGTGCCAGCAGCAGAGGGACAGGGGGCGTAGTTGGTGGCTACACCTTC
TRBD1	TRBV29-1	TRBJ1-1	.	CSVGTGGNEAFF	TGCAGCGTCGGGACAGGGGGCAATGAAGCTTTCTTT
.	TRBV5-5	TRBJ1-5	.	CASSFRDNQPQHF	TGTGCCAGCAGCTTCCGGGACAATCAGCCCCAGCATTTT